This T cell receptor (beta chain) appears in the sequencing data of a study of cytomegalovirus exposure and HLA in healthy donors. Use of 60 Vbeta and 13 Jbeta primers characterized the PCR. Some clones are missing from TCRdb's copy, which holds only in-frame ones; the method was immunoSEQ multiplex PCR. The sample has roughly 100,000 clones, just under 80% seen once; the top ten hold about 5.7%. For this clone: Its cognate antigen is unknown.

Study conclusions and caveats: What TCR beta sequences reportedly achieved was accurate prediction of HLA-A and HLA-B alleles in most subjects.

The specimen was PBMCs. The source of this sequence is a male donor in good health and CMV-seronegative.

Written as DNA, the CDR3 is TGTGCCAGCAGCTTGTGGAGGGAGGACCAAGAGACCCAGTACTTC. This sequence encodes CASSLWREDQETQYF. The rearrangement links TRBV5-4 to TRBJ2-5; the D gene is possibly TRBD2 (6 bases). The CDR3 consists of 15 residues. Germline CDR1 is SGHNT and CDR2 is YYREEE (reference sequence). V dropped 1 base and J dropped 0 bases, with 10 bases sitting between them.